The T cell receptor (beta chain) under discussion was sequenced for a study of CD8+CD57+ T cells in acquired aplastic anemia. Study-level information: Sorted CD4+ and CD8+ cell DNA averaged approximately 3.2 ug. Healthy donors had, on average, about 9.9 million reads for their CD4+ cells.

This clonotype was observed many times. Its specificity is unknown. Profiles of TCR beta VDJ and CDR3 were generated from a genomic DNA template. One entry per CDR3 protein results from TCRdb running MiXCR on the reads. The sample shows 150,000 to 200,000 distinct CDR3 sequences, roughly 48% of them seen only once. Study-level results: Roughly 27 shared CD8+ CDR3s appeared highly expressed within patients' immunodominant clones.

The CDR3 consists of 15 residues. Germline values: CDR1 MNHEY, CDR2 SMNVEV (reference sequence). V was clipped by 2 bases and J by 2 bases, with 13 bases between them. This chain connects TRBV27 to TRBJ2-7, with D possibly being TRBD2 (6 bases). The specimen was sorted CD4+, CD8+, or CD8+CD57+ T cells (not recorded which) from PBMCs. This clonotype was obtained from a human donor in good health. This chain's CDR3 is CASSLSWRGTYEQYF. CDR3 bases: TGTGCCAGCAGTTTAAGTTGGAGGGGAACCTACGAGCAGTACTTC.